Below, 17 T cell receptor beta chains from the same sample are listed, as sequenced in a study of T cells expressing NK-cell markers. One entry per CDR3 protein, without DNA, is what TCRdb gives after re-calling the 5' RACE reads. This sample contains 200,000 to 300,000 distinct CDR3 sequences. The source material was blood T cells: a sorted CD56 or NKG2C T cell subset, CD4+ or CD8+ T cells, or bulk PBMC T cells (not recorded which). Receptors originate from a man between 18 and 29 years old in good health.

The V and J genes are TRBV29-1 and TRBJ2-3; TCRdb picks TRBD2, but there is no DNA to check that call. Germline V gene data show CDR1 as SQVTM and CDR2 as ANQGSEA. The length of the CDR3 is 12 residues. CDR3 in amino acids: CSATTGKDTQYF.

The chain couples TRBV20-1 to TRBJ2-3; TCRdb indicates TRBD1, and absent DNA this call remains unverified. This CDR3 has 13 amino acids. Germline CDR1 is DFQATT and CDR2 is SNEGSKA (reference sequence). This CDR3 is CSAKGQGADTQYF.

The J gene is TRBJ2-1, the V gene TRBV4-2; TCRdb designates TRBD2, a call that cannot be tested without DNA. The CDR3 length is 15 residues. CDR1 LGHNA and CDR2 YNFKEQ come from the germline V gene. CDR3 loop: CASRQDQALVNEQFF.

The genes are TRBV5-1 and TRBJ2-1; without DNA, the TCRdb call of TRBD2 cannot be checked. The CDR3 contains 16 residues. Per germline, CDR1 SGHRS and CDR2 YFSETQ. The CDR3 spells CASSFMETSGGGEQFF. Combining the CDR3 with reference TRBV5-1 and TRBJ2-1 gives the whole variable domain KAGVTQTPRYLIKTRGQQVTLSCSPISGHRSVSWYQQTPGQGLQFLFEYFSETQRNKGNFPGRFSGRQFSNSRSEMNVSTLELGDSALYLCASSFMETSGGGEQFFGPGTRLTVL.

This chain joins TRBV20-1 and TRBJ1-5; TCRdb names TRBD1, which stays unverified in the absence of DNA. The V gene's germline CDR1 is DFQATT and CDR2 SNEGSKA (reference sequence). The CDR3 runs to 15 residues. This CDR3 is CSARIDRERGQPQHF.

The chain carries TRBV4-2 and TRBJ2-5; TCRdb calls TRBD1, which cannot be checked without DNA. This CDR3 has 17 residues. Germline V lookup: CDR1 LGHNA, CDR2 YNFKEQ. CDR3 in amino acids: CASSTGLRWGLQETQYF.

J is TRBJ1-1 and V is TRBV20-1; checking the TCRdb D call of TRBD1 is not possible without DNA. Germline V gives CDR1 DFQATT, CDR2 SNEGSKA (reference sequence). The CDR3 sequence is 14 residues long. This chain's CDR3 is CSASPQGRGTEAFF.

CDR3 residues: CASKEGGPHETQYF. The chain couples TRBV6-1 to TRBJ2-5; the TCRdb call, TRBD2, lacks DNA for checking. The CDR3 is 14 residues long. The germline V gene has CDR1 MNHNS and CDR2 SASEGT.

V is TRBV15 and J is TRBJ2-1; as DNA is missing, the TRBD1 call by TCRdb cannot be tested. Germline V gene data show CDR1 as LNHNV and CDR2 as YYDKDF (reference sequence). The CDR3 consists of 12 residues. CDR3 sequence reads: CATSLRTDWQFF.

The V call is TRBV20-1, the J call TRBJ2-2. CDR3 size: 12 residues. Germline-derived CDR1 and CDR2 are DFQATT and SNEGSKA (reference sequence). This chain's CDR3 is CSGQGNTGELFF.

The chain employs TRBV20-1 and TRBJ1-5; no DNA is available, so the TRBD1 call from TCRdb remains unchecked. CDR1 and CDR2 (germline): DFQATT, SNEGSKA (reference sequence). The CDR3 has 18 residues. CDR3 amino acids: CSAKFAGQGVYSNQPQHF.

The chain is built from TRBV7-6 and TRBJ2-3; lacking DNA, the TRBD2 call made by TCRdb goes unchecked. CDR3 length equals 18 residues. CDR1 is SGHVS and CDR2 is FNYEAQ in the germline V gene. The CDR3 loop reads CASSHPKSITRETDTQYF.

The rearrangement links TRBV25-1 to TRBJ2-5; TCRdb's assignment of TRBD2 cannot be checked, as there is no DNA. Germline CDR1 MGHDK, CDR2 SYGVNS. The CDR3 has 15 residues. Here the CDR3 reads CASSEYGPREGAQYF.

The chain combines TRBV5-5 with TRBJ2-1; TCRdb picks TRBD2, but there is no DNA to check that call. The CDR3 has 15 amino acids. CDR1 is SGHKS and CDR2 is YYEKEE in the germline V gene (reference sequence). The chain's CDR3 is CASSALAGLYNEQFF.

V usage is TRBV9 and J usage is TRBJ1-4; TCRdb's D call, TRBD1, is unchecked because there is no DNA. CDR3 length: 14 amino acids. CDR1 and CDR2 (germline): SGDLS, YYNGEE. This chain's CDR3 is CASSIGQGREKLFF.

The chain's CDR3 is CASSQQLTGGQGAKETQYF. The rearrangement uses TRBV4-2 and TRBJ2-5; the D call from TCRdb, TRBD1, cannot be confirmed without DNA. The CDR3 length is 19 residues. CDR1 and CDR2 from the germline V gene are LGHNA and YNFKEQ.

The chain links TRBV5-1 to TRBJ2-3; checking the TCRdb D call of TRBD2 is not possible without DNA. CDR3 length: 14 residues. Germline CDR1 is SGHRS and CDR2 is YFSETQ. The CDR3 sequence: CASSGLAGEDTQYF.